Sequencing of this T cell receptor beta chain was carried out in a study of T cells after yellow fever vaccination. The study's findings and limits: CD4 and CD8 compartments shared a small share of clonotypes.

Researchers made TCR cDNA using 5'RACE template switching, and this step added a universal primer site and UMIs. MiXCR was run by TCRdb on the 5' RACE reads, yielding one entry per CDR3 protein. The sample shows 250,000 to 400,000 distinct CDR3 sequences, around 4.5% of them seen only once. The germline gives CDR1 LGHNA, CDR2 YSLEER. The V segment lost 2 bases and the J segment 4 bases; nucleotides outside the gene matches: 7. The CDR3 is made up of 15 amino acids. This clonotype was detected a few times. The antigen remains unidentified. This chain connects TRBV4-3 to TRBJ2-7; 8 nucleotides align to TRBD2. The sequence was collected from a man younger than 35 who received the YFV17D yellow fever vaccine. The specimen was PBMCs, collected 15 days after the yellow fever booster vaccination. CDR3 region: CASSQTAGLVYEQYF. The DNA of the CDR3 is TGCGCCAGCAGCCAAACAGCGGGACTAGTGTACGAGCAGTACTTC.